Each of the 27 T cell receptor beta chains below was sequenced from the same sample in a study of T cell responses to AZD1222 COVID-19 vaccine. Repertoires were generated with immunoSEQ multiplex PCR, while TCRdb's copy carries only in-frame clones and drops some. The sample has about 100,000 clones; more than 70% are singletons. The source material was peripheral blood, sampled on day 0 of AZD1222 vaccination. These receptors were taken from an adult in good health.

This clone was counted a few times. For the CDR3, the DNA is TGTGCCAGCAGCTTTGGGCAGGGAGATCGGGAGCTGTTTTTT. Its protein is CASSFGQGDRELFF. V gene TRBV5-4 combines with J gene TRBJ2-2, with D possibly called TRBD1 or TRBD2 (5 bases each). V shed 2 bases and J shed 9 bases, with 14 bases lying between them. Germline V gene data show CDR1 as SGHNT and CDR2 as YYREEE (reference sequence). The CDR3 length is 14 residues.

The genes are TRBV4-1 and TRBJ2-1, with D possibly matching TRBD2 (7 bases). The germline CDR1 and CDR2 sequences are MGHRA and YSYEKL. The CDR3 length is 15 residues. The V and J ends lost 2 bases and 8 bases respectively, with 16 bases between them. The CDR3, as DNA: TGCGCCAGCAGCCAAACAGGGAGGGAAGGAGATGAGCAGTTCTTC. As protein: CASSQTGREGDEQFF.

The chain joins TRBV7-2 to TRBJ1-6, with a possible D match to TRBD1 (5 bases). This CDR3 has 14 amino acids. Germline loops: CDR1 SGHTA, CDR2 FQGNSA. V was trimmed by 6 bases and J by 9 bases, leaving 15 bases between them. The CDR3 spells CASRAPGGSSPLHF. The CDR3 DNA reads TGTGCCAGCAGAGCTCCGGGGGGATCTTCACCCCTCCACTTT. The variable domain in full, completed from reference TRBV7-2 and TRBJ1-6, reads GAGVSQSPSNKVTEKGKDVELRCDPISGHTALYWYRQSLGQGLEFLIYFQGNSAPDKSGLPSDRFSAERTGGSVSTLTIQRTQQEDSAVYLCASRAPGGSSPLHFGNGTRLTVT.

The rearrangement uses TRBV19 and TRBJ1-1; perhaps TRBD1 as D (5 bases). This CDR3 is 15 amino acids long. V shed 7 bases and J shed 3 bases, with 18 bases lying between them. CDR1 and CDR2 from the germline V gene are LNHDA and SQIVND (reference sequence). DNA for the CDR3: TGTGCCAGTATCTTTACATACCTGGGGGACACTGAAGCTTTCTTT. This codes for CASIFTYLGDTEAFF.

The chain joins TRBV20-1 to TRBJ2-1; tentatively, D is TRBD2 (7 bases). The CDR3 loop spans 15 amino acids. Per germline, CDR1 DFQATT and CDR2 SNEGSKA (reference sequence). V gave up 5 bases and J gave up 4 bases, with 18 bases separating them. This CDR3 is CSAGVGGPLYNEQFF. CDR3 nucleotide sequence: TGCAGTGCTGGTGTCGGGGGGCCCCTGTACAATGAGCAGTTCTTC.

Here the CDR3 DNA reads TGTGCCAGCAGCTTCTCAATTACAGGGGCAGGAAACACCATATATTTT. As protein: CASSFSITGAGNTIYF. This sequence joins TRBV7-2 and TRBJ1-3; 7 bases fit TRBD1. The CDR3 has 16 amino acids. Germline values: CDR1 SGHTA, CDR2 FQGNSA. V dropped 3 bases and J dropped 4; count of bases not matched to a gene: 9.

By sample share, this clone is medium-sized. The V call is TRBV6-6, the J call TRBJ2-5; D is perhaps TRBD2 (5 bases). Germline loops: CDR1 MNHNY, CDR2 SVGAGI (reference sequence). The germline V and J ends were trimmed by 6 bases and 1 base, with 15 bases remaining between them. The CDR3 is 15 residues long. CDR3 DNA sequence: TGTGCCAGCAGCCCGGGGTTTGGGGTCCAAGAGACCCAGTACTTC. It encodes CASSPGFGVQETQYF.

The rearrangement uses TRBV5-1 and TRBJ1-2; D is possibly TRBD1 (5 bases). The length of the CDR3 is 14 residues. V lost 2 bases, J lost 3 bases, and 11 bases lay in between. Germline V gene data show CDR1 as SGHRS and CDR2 as YFSETQ. The CDR3 coding sequence is TGCGCCAGCAGCTTCCAAGGGGCGGACTATGGCTACACCTTC. This sequence encodes CASSFQGADYGYTF.

The rearrangement links TRBV18 to TRBJ1-4, with D perhaps TRBD1 (6 bases). The germline V gene has CDR1 KGHSH and CDR2 LQKENI. The V and J ends lost 3 bases and 0 bases respectively, with 8 bases between them. This CDR3 spans 15 amino acids. Here the CDR3 DNA reads TGTGCCAGCTCACCCCGGGACACAACTAATGAAAAACTGTTTTTT. Its translation: CASSPRDTTNEKLFF.

The chain employs TRBV25-1 and TRBJ1-2; 7 nucleotides match TRBD1. This CDR3 has 16 residues. V shed 5 bases, J shed 4 bases, and the junction held 13 bases outside the gene matches. The germline gives CDR1 MGHDK, CDR2 SYGVNS. The CDR3 here is CASSPSSQGTLYGYTF. The CDR3 nucleotides read TGTGCCAGCAGTCCCTCCTCACAGGGGACCCTCTATGGCTACACCTTC.

The V call is TRBV10-3, the J call TRBJ1-1; TRBD1 might be the D (5 bases). This CDR3 has 14 residues. Germline V gene data show CDR1 as ENHRY and CDR2 as SYGVKD. Trimming took 2 bases from V and 1 from J, leaving 8 bases between them. In DNA, the CDR3 is TGTGCCATCAGTGAGGGACAAAAGAACACTGAAGCTTTCTTT. Residues: CAISEGQKNTEAFF.

This rearrangement joins TRBV6-5 to TRBJ1-5; no clear D gene. In germline, CDR1 is MNHEY, CDR2 SVGAGI. V lost 6 bases, J lost 2 bases, and 11 bases lay in between. The CDR3 extends over 14 amino acids. DNA for the CDR3: TGTGCCAGCAGCTGGGGTACGGGCAATCAGCCCCAGCATTTT. This translates into CASSWGTGNQPQHF.

Only one count was recorded for this clone. J is TRBJ1-5 and V is TRBV11-2; D may be TRBD1 (6 bases). V lost 4 bases and J 4 bases, leaving 14 bases between the germline ends. Germline CDR1 SGHAT, CDR2 FQNNGV. This CDR3 comprises 15 residues. CDR3 residues: CASSSGTWPNQPQHF. CDR3 DNA sequence: TGTGCCAGCAGCTCAGGGACATGGCCAAATCAGCCCCAGCATTTT.

The chain has TRBV7-2 and TRBJ2-7; TRBD2 aligns across 14 bases. The germline V gene has CDR1 SGHTA and CDR2 FQGNSA. V dropped 3 bases and J dropped 0; count of bases not matched to a gene: 4. This CDR3 is 17 amino acids long. CDR3 in DNA: TGTGCCAGCAGCTTCCGGACTAGCGGGGGGTCCTCCTACGAGCAGTACTTC. Translating gives CASSFRTSGGSSYEQYF.

This chain uses TRBV12-3 or TRBV12-4 with TRBJ1-1; D is uncertain. This CDR3 is 13 amino acids long. V was shortened by 1 base and J by 6 bases, with 9 bases between the two germline ends. The CDR3 spells CASSLGGSAEAFF. CDR3 DNA: TGTGCCAGCAGTTTAGGAGGTTCAGCTGAAGCTTTCTTT.

In this sample, this clone turned up once. The V and J genes are TRBV15 and TRBJ1-6; perhaps TRBD1 as D (6 bases). V was trimmed by 0 bases and J by 7 bases, leaving 10 bases between them. Germline V gives CDR1 LNHNV, CDR2 YYDKDF (reference sequence). The length of the CDR3 is 15 residues. CDR3 in DNA: TGTGCCACCAGCAGAGATATTCAGGGGAATTCACCCCTCCACTTT. This sequence encodes CATSRDIQGNSPLHF. Based on the CDR3 plus reference TRBV15 and TRBJ1-6, the full variable domain is DAMVIQNPRYQVTQFGKPVTLSCSQTLNHNVMYWYQQKSSQAPKLLFHYYDKDFNNEADTPDNFQSRRPNTSFCFLDIRSPGLGDTAMYLCATSRDIQGNSPLHFGNGTRLTVT.

J is TRBJ1-2 and V is TRBV4-3; tentatively, D is TRBD1 (5 bases). Germline V gene lookup returns CDR1 LGHNA and CDR2 YSLEER. V lost 1 base to trimming and J lost 8 bases, with 14 bases between them. The CDR3 loop spans 14 amino acids. The CDR3 sequence is CASSQVQGEGGYTF. The CDR3 bases are TGCGCCAGCAGCCAAGTGCAGGGCGAGGGGGGCTACACCTTC.

V is TRBV27 and J is TRBJ1-2, with D tentatively TRBD1 (6 bases). The CDR3 contains 14 residues. V was shortened by 6 bases and J by 2 bases, with 13 bases between the two germline ends. CDR1 and CDR2 (germline): MNHEY, SMNVEV (reference sequence). CDR3 in DNA: TGTGCCAGCAGCGGGAGGGGGGGGAACTATGGCTACACCTTC. Protein product: CASSGRGGNYGYTF.

The J gene is TRBJ1-5, the V gene TRBV7-2; unclear D gene. Germline V gives CDR1 SGHTA, CDR2 FQGNSA. Deletions cut 4 bases from V and 4 bases from J, with 11 bases between. This CDR3 has 14 residues. The CDR3 nucleotides read TGTGCCAGCAGCTACAAGTCGGGGAATCAGCCCCAGCATTTT. Translated: CASSYKSGNQPQHF.

V gene TRBV18 combines with J gene TRBJ2-1, with TRBD2 identical over 7 bases. CDR1 is KGHSH, CDR2 LQKENI, per germline. With V trimmed by 2 bases and J by 4 bases, 8 bases remained unmatched. CDR3 length: 16 amino acids. The CDR3 loop reads CASSPSHAGGYNEQFF. The CDR3 DNA sequence: TGTGCCAGCTCACCAAGTCACGCCGGGGGGTACAATGAGCAGTTCTTC.

The CDR3 loop reads CASSQVVSGGTYNEQFF. Written as DNA, the CDR3 is TGTGCCAGCAGCCAAGTTGTAAGCGGGGGTACCTACAATGAGCAGTTCTTC. The rearrangement joins TRBV4-2 to TRBJ2-1, with 8 bases lining up with TRBD2. V trimming: 1 base; J trimming: 2 bases; junction bases outside the gene matches: 7. The CDR3 runs to 17 residues. CDR1 is LGHNA, CDR2 YNFKEQ, per germline.

A note on this clone: The junction does not match germline at one end; this may be a read error. V and J are TRBV9 and TRBJ1-1; TRBD1 matches 7 bases. This CDR3 spans 15 amino acids. Germline values: CDR1 SGDLS, CDR2 YYNGEE. For the CDR3, the DNA is TGTGCCAGCAGCGTAGATCCGGGACAGATCCCTAGGGTGTCCTTT. Its translation: CASSVDPGQIPRVSF.

The J gene is TRBJ1-4, the V gene TRBV19, with D perhaps TRBD1 (6 bases). The germline V and J ends were trimmed by 6 bases and 0 bases, with 8 bases remaining between them. Germline V gene data show CDR1 as LNHDA and CDR2 as SQIVND (reference sequence). This CDR3 has 14 residues. CDR3 loop: CASSWTATNEKLFF. The CDR3 DNA reads TGTGCCAGTAGCTGGACAGCAACTAATGAAAAACTGTTTTTT.

In this sample, this clone turned up a few times. V gene TRBV19 combines with J gene TRBJ1-6; no reliable D call. V was clipped by 7 bases and J by 9 bases, with 13 bases between them. The length of the CDR3 is 13 residues. Germline lookup yields CDR1 LNHDA and CDR2 SQIVND (reference sequence). In DNA form, the CDR3 reads TGTGCCAGTAAGGCACGGAGGTCTTCACCCCTCCACTTT. Encoded protein: CASKARRSSPLHF.

This rearrangement joins TRBV5-1 to TRBJ2-7; 7 positions agree with TRBD2. This CDR3 is built from 14 residues. J was trimmed by 6 bases and V by 3 bases; bases with no gene match: 9. Germline V gene lookup returns CDR1 SGHRS and CDR2 YFSETQ. In nucleotides, the CDR3 is TGCGCCAGCAGCTACCTGACTAGCAAGGCCGAGCAGTACTTC. This translates into CASSYLTSKAEQYF.

This rearrangement joins TRBV11-3 to TRBJ2-2; TRBD2 agrees at 11 bases. This CDR3 region has 16 residues. The V segment lost 3 bases and the J segment 1 base; nucleotides outside the gene matches: 1. Germline V CDR1 and CDR2: SGHNT, YENEEA. Here the CDR3 reads CASSFGLAGNTGELFF. DNA for the CDR3: TGTGCCAGCAGCTTCGGACTAGCGGGGAACACCGGGGAGCTGTTTTTT.

The CDR3 DNA is TGTGCCAGCAGCTTAGTCGGGGGGGGCCACTCTAGCACAGATACGCAGTATTTT. Protein product: CASSLVGGGHSSTDTQYF. The chain joins TRBV7-2 to TRBJ2-3; TRBD2 agrees at 8 bases. In germline, CDR1 is SGHTA, CDR2 FQGNSA. The ends lost 1 base at V and 0 bases at J; junction bases unmatched: 9. CDR3 length: 18 residues.